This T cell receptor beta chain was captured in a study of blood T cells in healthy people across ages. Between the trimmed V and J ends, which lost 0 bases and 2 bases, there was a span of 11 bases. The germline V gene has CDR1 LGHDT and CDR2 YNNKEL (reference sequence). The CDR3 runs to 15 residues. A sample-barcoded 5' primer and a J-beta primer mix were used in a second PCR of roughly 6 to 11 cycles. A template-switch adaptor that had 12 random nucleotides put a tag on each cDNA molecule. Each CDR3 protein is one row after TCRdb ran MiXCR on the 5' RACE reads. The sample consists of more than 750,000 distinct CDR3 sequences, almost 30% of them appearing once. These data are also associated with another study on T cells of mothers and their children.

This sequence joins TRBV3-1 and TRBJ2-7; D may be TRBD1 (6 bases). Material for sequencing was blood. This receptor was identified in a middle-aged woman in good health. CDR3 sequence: CASSQEGDTPYEQYF. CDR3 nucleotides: TGTGCCAGCAGCCAAGAGGGGGACACCCCCTACGAGCAGTACTTC.